This is a list of T cell receptor beta chains from one sample in a study of T-cell memory formation after mild COVID-19. TCRdb re-called the 5' RACE reads with MiXCR, one entry per CDR3 protein. The data show hundreds of thousands of distinct CDR3 sequences, 20% seen once. The sequencing sample was made of PBMCs or a T cell subset sorted from them (not recorded which). These receptor sequences come from an adult woman who had mild COVID-19 (a few samples of this study predate the infection). Cell type and time point are not known. Each CDR3 is given with its conserved first and last residue. A D gene is named only where the DNA matches it firmly. Clone size is shown for a subset of rows, as once, few, many or a class of expanded clone.

j_call clone_size v_call d_call cdr3_nt cdr3_aa
TRBJ2-3 NA TRBV5-4 NA TGTGCCAGCAGCTTGCGGTCGGGGCCGGGAGATACGCAGTATTTT CASSLRSGPGDTQYF
TRBJ2-1 NA TRBV7-8 TRBD2 TGTGCCAGCAGCTTTAGCGGGGGCCTCCGGGGTGAGCAGTTCTTC CASSFSGGLRGEQFF
TRBJ2-7 NA TRBV4-1 TRBD1 TGCGCCAGCAGCGGGACCGGGACAGGGTCCTACGAGCAGTACTTC CASSGTGTGSYEQYF
TRBJ1-6 NA TRBV12-3/TRBV12-4 NA TGTGCCAGCAGTTTTAGGCCGGGGAATTCACCCCTCCACTTT CASSFRPGNSPLHF
TRBJ2-3 few TRBV9 TRBD2 TGTGCCAGCAGCGTAGCCCCTAGCGGTACCGAAGGAGATACGCAGTATTTT CASSVAPSGTEGDTQYF
TRBJ2-6 NA TRBV3-1 NA TGTGCCAGCAGCCCCCGGGACGCTAAACCCGGGGCCAACGTCCTGACTTTC CASSPRDAKPGANVLTF
TRBJ2-5 NA TRBV4-1 TRBD2 TGCGCCAGCAGCCAAACACGGGGGGGCCGGGAGACCCAGTACTTC CASSQTRGGRETQYF
TRBJ1-4 NA TRBV6-6 NA TGTGCCAGCAGTTCCAACCGGTGGGCTCGAGAAAAACTGTTTTTT CASSSNRWAREKLFF
TRBJ2-2 once TRBV6-5 TRBD1 TGTGCCAGCAGTCACCGGGACAGGGTAGGGACGGTGTTTTTT CASSHRDRVGTVFF
TRBJ2-6 NA TRBV6-5 NA TGTGCCAGCAGCGCCGTAGGGGCTGGGGCCAACGTCCTGACTTTC CASSAVGAGANVLTF
TRBJ2-3 NA TRBV5-1 TRBD2 TGCGCCAGCAGCTTGGGCCGATGGGGGACTAGCGGAACAGATACGCAGTATTTT CASSLGRWGTSGTDTQYF
TRBJ2-1 NA TRBV10-3 TRBD2 TGTGCCATCAGTGAGGGATTTTCTAGCGGCAATGAGCAGTTCTTC CAISEGFSSGNEQFF
TRBJ2-4 many TRBV12-3/TRBV12-4 TRBD2 TGTGCCAGCACCTCTGGGGGGGGGAACATTCAGTACTTC CASTSGGGNIQYF
TRBJ2-1 few TRBV3-1 NA TGTGCCAGCAGCCATTCTTACGGTCCGGTGACTGAGCAGTTCTTC CASSHSYGPVTEQFF
TRBJ1-6 few TRBV18 NA TGTGCCAGCTCACCGGCACTCCAGGGAAACTCCTATAATTCACCCCTCCACTTT CASSPALQGNSYNSPLHF
TRBJ2-7 NA TRBV12-3/TRBV12-4 TRBD2 TGTGCCAGCAGTTATGGACTAGCGGGATTAGGCGAGCAGTACTTC CASSYGLAGLGEQYF
TRBJ1-2 NA TRBV30 NA TGTGCCTGGCACCCGGGACATCAGTCGGGAGGCTACACCTTC CAWHPGHQSGGYTF
TRBJ2-7 few TRBV7-9 NA TGTGCCAGCAGCCAGACCACAGGGCTGTTGGACGAGCAGTACTTC CASSQTTGLLDEQYF
TRBJ1-5 NA TRBV27 NA TGTGCCAGCAGTTTCGCAGGTTATAGCAATCAGCCCCAGCATTTT CASSFAGYSNQPQHF
TRBJ2-7 NA TRBV18 NA TGTGCCAGCTCACCACGGGTTCAGGGTCGTTACGAGCAGTACTTC CASSPRVQGRYEQYF
TRBJ2-5 NA TRBV7-2 NA TGTGCCAGCAGCAGGACTCCAGAGACCCAGTACTTC CASSRTPETQYF
TRBJ2-7 NA TRBV7-6 TRBD2 TGTGCCAGCAGCTTAGGTCCCGGGGGGGTCTACGAGCAGTACTTC CASSLGPGGVYEQYF